This entry features one T cell receptor (beta chain) sequence. The data stem from a study of T cells in Graves' hyperthyroidism and ophthalmopathy. This CDR3 has 14 amino acids. V lost 4 bases and J lost 0, with 9 bases in between. CDR1 and CDR2 from the germline V gene are SQVTM and ANQGSEA. Patients aged 18 to 65 had newly diagnosed hyperthyroidism that had lasted under 2 months. The PBMCs were sourced from fresh peripheral blood (about 9.6 ml). Amplified TCR beta CDR3 regions came from RNA transcripts. HTBI primers drove first-round RT-PCR of the TCR CDR3. From the multiplex PCR reads, TCRdb called clonotypes with MiXCR, one entry per CDR3 protein. The data show about 560,000 distinct CDR3 sequences, roughly a sixth seen once.

Sequenced input: blood. This TCR was sampled from a woman younger than 35 with Graves' hyperthyroidism. The chain has TRBV29-1 and TRBJ2-2; D remains ambiguous. CDR3 amino acids: CSVGGRTNTGELFF. The CDR3 DNA reads TGCAGCGTTGGAGGACGGACGAACACCGGGGAGCTGTTTTTT.